The text below deals with one TCR beta chain. No antigen is known for it. This record belongs to a study of blood T cells in healthy people across ages. With a J-beta primer mix and a sample-barcoded 5' primer, a second PCR ran about 7 to 12 cycles. TCRdb ran MiXCR on the 5' RACE reads and lists one entry per CDR3 protein. Among 890,000 or so distinct CDR3 sequences listed, under 80% were seen once. The germline gives CDR1 SGHRS, CDR2 YFSETQ. V dropped 2 bases and J dropped 0; count of bases not matched to a gene: 11. CDR3 size: 20 residues. Study-level findings and limits: Considered underestimates were the diversity estimates obtained from one million T cells.

The rearrangement links TRBV5-1 to TRBJ2-6; 10 nucleotides agree with TRBD1. Source material: blood. This receptor was obtained from a man under 40 in good health. The CDR3 loop is CASSLNPTGGGPSGANVLTF. As DNA, the CDR3 is TGCGCCAGCAGCTTAAACCCGACAGGGGGCGGACCCTCTGGGGCCAACGTCCTGACTTTC.